The sequence of this TCR beta chain was determined in a study of PD-L1 blockade in urothelial cancer. Study as a whole: When blood samples were assessed, the median T cell count was some 130,000.

Time point given: pretreatment peripheral blood. The diagnosis in patients was locally advanced or metastatic urothelial carcinoma. Spike-ins of synthetic TCR analog templates went into each PCR. The data were produced by immunoSEQ multiplex PCR, yet TCRdb's version contains in-frame clones alone and is incomplete. The sample holds around 68,000 clones, around four fifths seen once. Trimming took 4 bases from V and 15 from J, leaving 20 bases between them. In germline, CDR1 is SGHDT, CDR2 YYEEEE. CDR3 length: 13 amino acids. The source of this sequence is a man between 65 and 85 years old with urothelial cancer. This rearrangement joins TRBV5-6 to TRBJ2-1; TRBD2 might be the D (5 bases). The sequences come from PBMCs, collected around atezolizumab (anti-PD-L1) treatment. The CDR3 region has the DNA TGTGCCAGCAGCCACGGAGTAACTAGTCCGTCGTTCTTC. Protein sequence: CASSHGVTSPSFF.